The clone carrying this T cell receptor (beta chain) was seen just once. Its antigen is unidentified. No infections or other immune events were documented during collection. V was cut by 5 bases and J by 7 bases, with 12 bases left in between. The germline V gene encodes CDR1 ENHRY and CDR2 SYGVKD. This CDR3 comprises 13 residues. These data originate in a study of identifying expanded T cells in peripheral blood. Method: immunoSEQ multiplex PCR; TCRdb's copy keeps in-frame clones and lacks some. This table holds 120,000 or so clones, around 84% found once. Study conclusions and caveats: Approximately 2-week clone count variance significantly increased as total template count grew.

Material: blood. The clonotype was recovered from a person aged 18 to 75 in good health. This chain uses TRBV10-3 with TRBJ1-5; tentative D call: TRBD1 (6 bases). For the CDR3, the DNA is TGTGCCATCAGTACAGGGATAGAGCAGCCCCAGCATTTT. This translates into CAISTGIEQPQHF.